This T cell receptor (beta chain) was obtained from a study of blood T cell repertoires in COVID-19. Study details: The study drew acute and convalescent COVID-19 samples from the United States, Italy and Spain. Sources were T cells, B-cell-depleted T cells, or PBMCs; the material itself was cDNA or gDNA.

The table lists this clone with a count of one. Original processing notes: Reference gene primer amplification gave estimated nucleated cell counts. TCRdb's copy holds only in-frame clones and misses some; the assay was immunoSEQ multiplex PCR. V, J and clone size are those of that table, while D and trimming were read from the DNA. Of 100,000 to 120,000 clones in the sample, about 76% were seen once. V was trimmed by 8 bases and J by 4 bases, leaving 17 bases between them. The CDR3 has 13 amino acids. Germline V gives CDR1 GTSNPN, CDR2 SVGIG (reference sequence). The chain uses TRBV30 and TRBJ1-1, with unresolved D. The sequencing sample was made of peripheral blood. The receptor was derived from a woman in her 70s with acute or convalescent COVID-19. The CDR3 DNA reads TGTGCCCGACGCTCAAACGGAGGCACTGAAGCTTTCTTT. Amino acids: CARRSNGGTEAFF.